Shown below are 20 T cell receptor beta chains from a single sample sequenced in a study of sequential checkpoint blockade in melanoma. Generated by immunoSEQ multiplex PCR, the TCRdb table keeps only in-frame clones and is missing some. In the table there are approximately 10,000 clones, about four fifths of which are singletons. Treatment denoted: randomized to nivolumab then ipilimumab (arm A) or the reverse (arm B). The sample consisted of CD8+ T cells sorted from blood (inferred from file names), taken from a patient given nivolumab and ipilimumab in sequence. Receptor source: a human donor with melanoma.

This clone was found once. The rearrangement links TRBV6-6 to TRBJ1-1; 10 bases are shared with TRBD1. Trimming at V came to 1 base and at J to 3 bases, leaving 2 bases not matched to a gene. Germline V gives CDR1 MNHNY, CDR2 SVGAGI (reference sequence). There are 15 residues in the CDR3. The CDR3 coding sequence is TGTGCCAGCAGTTACTTCGGGACAGGGGACACTGAAGCTTTCTTT. Translation gives CASSYFGTGDTEAFF.

The chain combines TRBV7-2 with TRBJ2-7, with D hard to call. Trimming shortened V by 5 bases and J by 2 bases, and 4 bases separated the two germline ends. Germline CDR1 reads SGHTA; CDR2 reads FQGNSA. The CDR3 sequence is 11 residues long. The CDR3 bases are TGTGCCAGCAGCGAGACCTACGAGCAGTACTTC. Translation gives CASSETYEQYF.

This clone occurred once. The chain carries TRBV7-6 and TRBJ1-3, with 10 bases identical to TRBD1. The J segment lost 2 bases and the V segment lost 2 bases, leaving 6 bases of the junction unmatched. CDR3 length: 17 amino acids. Per the germline V gene, CDR1 is SGHVS and CDR2 is FNYEAQ. CDR3: CASSLRGGTGAGNTIYF. The CDR3 coding sequence is TGTGCCAGCAGCTTACGGGGCGGGACAGGGGCTGGAAACACCATATATTTT.

This clone is classed as medium-sized. The chain employs TRBV5-8 and TRBJ1-2, with D tentatively TRBD1 (5 bases). V lost 1 base to trimming and J lost 3 bases, with 10 bases between them. Germline CDR1 and CDR2: SGHTS and YDEGEE. CDR3 length: 14 amino acids. CDR3 protein: CASSLRGVDYGYTF. The CDR3 DNA follows: TGTGCCAGCAGCTTGAGGGGTGTGGACTATGGCTACACCTTC.

The V call is TRBV7-8, the J call TRBJ1-5, with TRBD1 identical over 10 bases. CDR3 length equals 15 residues. CDR1 and CDR2 from the germline V gene are SGHVS and FQNEAQ. The V and J ends lost 5 bases and 2 bases, in that order; junction bases with no gene match: 3. CDR3 protein: CASSVGTGGNQPQHF. The DNA of the CDR3 is TGTGCCAGCAGCGTCGGGACAGGGGGCAATCAGCCCCAGCATTTT.

The chain uses TRBV19 and TRBJ2-7, with a weak D call TRBD2 (5 bases). This CDR3 has 14 amino acids. V was pared by 5 bases and J by 0 bases, with 11 bases between. Looked up from germline, CDR1 is LNHDA and CDR2 is SQIVND (reference sequence). The CDR3 nucleotides are TGTGCCAGTAGTTTTTCGGGGAACTCCTACGAGCAGTACTTC. This translates into CASSFSGNSYEQYF.

The CDR3 loop is CASSEPNRGPEFMNTEAFF. Written as DNA, the CDR3 is TGTGCCAGTAGTGAGCCAAACAGGGGGCCGGAGTTCATGAACACTGAAGCTTTCTTT. This chain connects TRBV19 to TRBJ1-1, with 9 positions matching TRBD1. This CDR3 has 19 amino acids. J gave up 0 bases and V 5 bases, and 16 bases lay outside the gene matches. The V gene's germline CDR1 is LNHDA and CDR2 SQIVND (reference sequence).

This chain uses TRBV25-1 with TRBJ1-1, with 8 nucleotides matching TRBD1. V was clipped by 3 bases and J by 2 bases; unmatched bases: 5. Looked up from germline, CDR1 is MGHDK and CDR2 is SYGVNS. The CDR3 is made up of 15 amino acids. The CDR3: CASSDPGQANTEAFF. CDR3 nucleotides: TGTGCCAGCAGTGATCCGGGACAGGCAAACACTGAAGCTTTCTTT. Full variable domain (missing parts from reference TRBV25-1 and TRBJ1-1): EADIYQTPRYLVIGTGKKITLECSQTMGHDKMYWYQQDPGMELHLIHYSYGVNSTEKGDLSSESTVSRIRTEHFPLTLESARPSHTSQYLCASSDPGQANTEAFFGQGTRLTVV.

The gene calls are TRBV19 and TRBJ1-5; the match to TRBD1 covers 8 bases. The CDR3 is 17 residues long. The germline V gene encodes CDR1 LNHDA and CDR2 SQIVND (reference sequence). V lost 2 bases to trimming and J lost 3 bases; unmatched junction nucleotides: 9. The CDR3 coding sequence is TGTGCCAGTAGTATACGCCCCACAGGGGGGCTCAATCAGCCCCAGCATTTT. Protein: CASSIRPTGGLNQPQHF.

The chain recombines TRBV19 with TRBJ2-7, with 10 positions matching TRBD2. J was trimmed by 6 bases and V by 6 bases; bases with no gene match: 11. From germline, CDR1 is LNHDA and CDR2 SQIVND (reference sequence). The CDR3 length is 15 residues. CDR3 in amino acids: CASSAFSGGPFEQYF. CDR3 in DNA: TGTGCCAGTAGCGCGTTTAGCGGGGGGCCCTTCGAGCAGTACTTC.

V usage is TRBV5-6 and J usage is TRBJ2-1, with D possibly TRBD1 on 6 matching bases. The germline V gene has CDR1 SGHDT and CDR2 YYEEEE. V gave up 3 bases and J gave up 12 bases, with 16 bases separating them. The CDR3 spans 13 residues. The chain's CDR3 is CASSWAQGSWQFF. The CDR3 DNA follows: TGTGCCAGCAGCTGGGCACAGGGTTCTTGGCAGTTCTTC. Full variable domain (rest looked up from reference TRBV5-6 and TRBJ2-1): DAGVTQSPTHLIKTRGQQVTLRCSPKSGHDTVSWYQQALGQGPQFIFQYYEEEERQRGNFPDRFSGHQFPNYSSELNVNALLLGDSALYLCASSWAQGSWQFFGPGTRLTVL.

By share of the sample, this clone is medium-sized (0.01 to 0.1%). This sequence joins TRBV6-6 and TRBJ2-6; TRBD2 is a possible D gene (6 bases). V lost 6 bases, J lost 0 bases, and 9 bases lay in between. Germline values: CDR1 MNHNY, CDR2 SVGAGI (reference sequence). The CDR3 is 15 residues long. This CDR3 reads CASSPEGSGANVLTF. The CDR3 DNA is TGTGCCAGCAGCCCGGAGGGCTCTGGGGCCAACGTCCTGACTTTC.

The genes are TRBV4-3 and TRBJ2-3; D is perhaps TRBD2 (6 bases). V dropped 0 bases and J dropped 6 bases, with 10 bases sitting between them. Germline lookup yields CDR1 LGHNA and CDR2 YSLEER. CDR3 length: 14 residues. The CDR3, as DNA: TGCGCCAGCAGCCAAGATTGGGCGGGGGATACGCAGTATTTT. This encodes CASSQDWAGDTQYF.

This chain connects TRBV5-1 to TRBJ2-7; D is perhaps TRBD2 (6 bases). CDR3 size: 15 residues. V was pared by 3 bases and J by 0 bases, with 13 bases between. Germline V lookup: CDR1 SGHRS, CDR2 YFSETQ. The CDR3 sequence: CASSSGDGSSYEQYF. The DNA for the CDR3 is TGCGCCAGCAGCTCTGGGGACGGGAGCTCCTACGAGCAGTACTTC.

The chain employs TRBV5-5 and TRBJ1-5; the D is unclear. CDR1 is SGHKS, CDR2 YYEKEE, per germline (reference sequence). This CDR3 has 15 residues. Between the trimmed V and J ends, which lost 2 bases and 0 bases, there was a span of 9 bases. CDR3 residues: CASSLHPNSNQPQHF. CDR3 coding DNA: TGTGCCAGCAGCTTACACCCGAATAGCAATCAGCCCCAGCATTTT.

This clone has a handful of counts. This chain joins TRBV28 and TRBJ2-7; no firm D call. Germline loops: CDR1 MDHEN, CDR2 SYDVKM. V was clipped by 2 bases and J by 2 bases, with 7 bases between them. The CDR3 totals 13 residues. As DNA, the CDR3 is TGTGCCAGCAGTTTAAGCCGGGCCTACGAGCAGTACTTC. Translated, it gives CASSLSRAYEQYF.

The V and J genes are TRBV19 and TRBJ1-2, with D perhaps matching TRBD1 (6 bases). The CDR3 loop spans 13 amino acids. Trimming removed 6 bases at V and 1 base at J, with 9 bases between. Germline CDR1 is LNHDA and CDR2 is SQIVND (reference sequence). The CDR3 reads CASSPDSNYGYTF. The DNA of the CDR3 is TGTGCCAGTAGCCCGGACAGTAACTATGGCTACACCTTC.

This rearrangement joins TRBV7-6 to TRBJ1-4; 10 bases match TRBD1. Germline CDR1 SGHVS, CDR2 FNYEAQ. With V trimmed by 5 bases and J by 3 bases, 15 bases remained unmatched. CDR3 length: 19 amino acids. DNA of the CDR3: TGTGCCAGCAGCGAATCCGGGACAGGGGCGTTGGGAGCTAATGAAAAACTGTTTTTT. This encodes CASSESGTGALGANEKLFF.

This rearrangement joins TRBV9 to TRBJ2-7, with 11 bases fitting TRBD1. CDR1 is SGDLS, CDR2 YYNGEE, per germline. After removal of 2 bases from V and 0 bases from J, the junction contained 1 base not matched to a gene. This CDR3 region has 15 residues. DNA of the CDR3: TGTGCCAGCAGCGTTGGGACAGGGGGCTCCTACGAGCAGTACTTC. Translating gives CASSVGTGGSYEQYF.

The CDR3: CASQGLETQYF. The CDR3, as DNA: TGTGCCAGCCAGGGGCTGGAGACCCAGTACTTC. The chain employs TRBV11-2 and TRBJ2-5; a possible D gene is TRBD1 (6 bases). From germline, CDR1 is SGHAT and CDR2 FQNNGV. This CDR3 has 11 residues. Trimming cost V 8 bases and J 5 bases, with 9 bases left between them.